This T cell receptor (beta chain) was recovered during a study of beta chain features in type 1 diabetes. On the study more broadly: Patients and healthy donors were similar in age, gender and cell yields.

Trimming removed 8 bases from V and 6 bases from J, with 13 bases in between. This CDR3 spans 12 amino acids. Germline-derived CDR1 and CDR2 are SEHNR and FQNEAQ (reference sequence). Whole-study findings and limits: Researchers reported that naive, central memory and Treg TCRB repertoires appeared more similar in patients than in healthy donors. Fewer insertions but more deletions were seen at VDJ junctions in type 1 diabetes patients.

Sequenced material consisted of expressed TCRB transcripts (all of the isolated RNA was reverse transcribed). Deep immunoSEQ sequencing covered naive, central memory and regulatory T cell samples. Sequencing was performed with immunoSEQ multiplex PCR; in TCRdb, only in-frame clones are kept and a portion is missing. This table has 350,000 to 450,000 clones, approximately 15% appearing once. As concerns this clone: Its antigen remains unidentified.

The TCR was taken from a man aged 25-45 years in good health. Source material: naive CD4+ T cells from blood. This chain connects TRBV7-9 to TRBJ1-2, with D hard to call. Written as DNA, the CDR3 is TGTGCCAGCGGGGAATTGGGTCATGGCTACACCTTC. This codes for CASGELGHGYTF.